This TCR beta chain was captured in a study of T-cell memory formation after mild COVID-19. V lost 0 bases and J 2 bases, leaving 13 bases between the germline ends. Germline V CDR1 and CDR2: DFQATT, SNEGSKA (reference sequence). The CDR3 runs 15 residues. Each CDR3 protein gets one entry after TCRdb re-called the 5' RACE reads with MiXCR. The sample records more than 100,000 distinct CDR3 sequences, over 15% being singletons. The sample was PBMCs or a T cell subset sorted from them (not recorded which). V usage is TRBV20-1 and J usage is TRBJ2-5; no reliable D call. This receptor was obtained from a man younger than 35 who had mild COVID-19 (a few samples of this study predate the infection). Cell type and time point are not known. The CDR3 DNA sequence: TGCAGTGCTAGAGATATAATTGGAGATCAAGAGACCCAGTACTTC. Encoded protein: CSARDIIGDQETQYF.